A single sample gave rise to the 20 T cell receptor beta chains below, sequenced in a study of cytomegalovirus exposure and HLA in healthy donors. Vbeta (60) and Jbeta (13) primers were used in the PCR. The assay was immunoSEQ multiplex PCR, and TCRdb's table has in-frame clones only and misses some. The table lists under 200,000 clones, about four fifths of them singletons. Sample: PBMCs. These receptors were taken from a woman aged 50 to 60 in good health and CMV-seronegative.

The chain joins TRBV5-6 to TRBJ2-7; possibly TRBD2 for D (6 bases). V dropped 1 base and J dropped 7 bases, with 15 bases sitting between them. Germline V gene data show CDR1 as SGHDT and CDR2 as YYEEEE. CDR3 length: 14 residues. The CDR3 sequence is CASSLQTGVGEQYF. The CDR3 bases are TGTGCCAGCAGCTTGCAGACGGGAGTAGGTGAGCAGTACTTC.

A few counts support this clone. V usage is TRBV7-9 and J usage is TRBJ1-1; maybe TRBD1 (6 bases). V lost 5 bases to trimming and J lost 1 base, with 14 bases between them. The germline gives CDR1 SEHNR, CDR2 FQNEAQ (reference sequence). The CDR3 consists of 15 residues. CDR3 bases: TGTGCCAGCAGCGCAACAGGGACGGGGAACACTGAAGCTTTCTTT. Residues: CASSATGTGNTEAFF.

V is TRBV7-3 and J is TRBJ1-2, with 8 nucleotides matching TRBD1. Germline V gene sequence: CDR1 SGHTA, CDR2 FQGTGA. The ends lost 5 bases at V and 8 bases at J; junction bases unmatched: 13. There are 15 residues in the CDR3. As DNA, the CDR3 is TGTGCCAGCAGCCCCGGGGGCGGACAGGGACGGGGCTACACCTTC. This sequence encodes CASSPGGGQGRGYTF.

The rearrangement links TRBV4-3 to TRBJ2-7; 8 nucleotides agree with TRBD1. In germline, CDR1 is LGHNA, CDR2 YSLEER. This CDR3 has 15 amino acids. V shed 5 bases, J shed 2 bases, and the junction held 8 bases outside the gene matches. The CDR3 DNA sequence: TGCGCCAGCAGCTTGATCAGGGGGCAAACCTACGAGCAGTACTTC. It encodes CASSLIRGQTYEQYF.

The V gene is TRBV10-2, the J gene TRBJ2-1, with a tentative D call TRBD1 (5 bases). Germline-derived CDR1 and CDR2 are WSHSY and SAAADI. V was cut by 5 bases and J by 4 bases, with 15 bases left in between. The CDR3 consists of 15 residues. In nucleotides, the CDR3 is TGCGCCAGCAGTTATGACAGCATGAGTTACAATGAGCAGTTCTTC. Amino acid sequence: CASSYDSMSYNEQFF.

The chain couples TRBV15 to TRBJ2-2, with TRBD1 matching over 7 bases. The V gene's germline CDR1 is LNHNV and CDR2 YYDKDF (reference sequence). The CDR3 extends over 14 amino acids. J was trimmed by 5 bases and V by 3 bases; bases with no gene match: 3. This chain's CDR3 is CATSRTGLTGELFF. The CDR3 DNA reads TGTGCCACCAGCAGGACAGGGCTGACCGGGGAGCTGTTTTTT.

This chain's CDR3 is CASSARQEWGEKLFF. For the CDR3, the DNA is TGTGCCAGCAGCGCAAGACAGGAGTGGGGAGAAAAACTGTTTTTT. The chain employs TRBV9 and TRBJ1-4, with D possibly TRBD1 on 6 matching bases. The CDR3 has 15 amino acids. Germline V CDR1 and CDR2: SGDLS, YYNGEE. Trimming pared 3 bases from V and 8 bases from J, leaving 17 bases between.

The V gene is TRBV6-5, the J gene TRBJ2-7; 8 bases are a match to TRBD1. The CDR3 spans 15 residues. J was trimmed by 1 base and V by 6 bases; bases with no gene match: 8. Germline assignment: CDR1 MNHEY and CDR2 SVGAGI. CDR3 in DNA: TGTGCCAGCAGGACTTCCGGGACAGGATCCTACGAGCAGTACTTC. Protein sequence: CASRTSGTGSYEQYF.

The V gene is TRBV9, the J gene TRBJ2-3; TRBD2 matches 8 bases. CDR1 SGDLS and CDR2 YYNGEE come from the germline V gene. Trimming took 4 bases from V and 3 from J; bases not matched to a gene: 7. The length of the CDR3 is 15 residues. CDR3 region: CASSKGLVSTDTQYF. The CDR3 DNA follows: TGTGCCAGCAGCAAGGGACTAGTTAGTACAGATACGCAGTATTTT. The full variable domain, its missing parts supplied by reference TRBV9 and TRBJ2-3, is DSGVTQTPKHLITATGQRVTLRCSPRSGDLSVYWYQQSLDQGLQFLIQYYNGEERAKGNILERFSAQQFPDLHSELNLSSLELGDSALYFCASSKGLVSTDTQYFGPGTRLTVL.

The chain has TRBV4-3 and TRBJ2-1; the D gene is possibly TRBD1 (6 bases). The CDR3 spans 15 residues. The germline V gene encodes CDR1 LGHNA and CDR2 YSLEER. V was trimmed by 3 bases and J by 3 bases, leaving 12 bases between them. CDR3 region: CASSQLYRVYNEQFF. CDR3 nucleotide sequence: TGCGCCAGCAGCCAGCTCTACAGGGTCTACAATGAGCAGTTCTTC.

The CDR3 nucleotides read TGTGCCAGCAGGACCAGAGTAGCGGGAAGCTACGAGCAGTACTTC. It specifies CASRTRVAGSYEQYF. The chain recombines TRBV2 with TRBJ2-7; 8 positions agree with TRBD2. Trimming took 6 bases from V and 3 from J; bases not matched to a gene: 10. CDR1 and CDR2 (germline): SNHLY, FYNNEI. The CDR3 extends over 15 amino acids.

V usage is TRBV19 and J usage is TRBJ1-1, with D unresolved. This CDR3 contains 12 residues. Looked up from germline, CDR1 is LNHDA and CDR2 is SQIVND (reference sequence). Trimming left V 8 bases short and J 1 base short, with 8 bases between. Here the CDR3 reads CASREGNTEAFF. CDR3 coding DNA: TGTGCCAGTCGGGAGGGGAACACTGAAGCTTTCTTT.

A word on this clone: This same CDR3 is encoded by further DNA sequences in the sample. The chain links TRBV5-1 to TRBJ2-1, with TRBD2 as a possible D gene (5 bases). Looked up from germline, CDR1 is SGHRS and CDR2 is YFSETQ. Trimming took 0 bases from V and 2 from J, leaving 9 bases between them. The CDR3 totals 15 residues. This CDR3 is CASSLASPTYNEQFF. CDR3 nucleotides: TGCGCCAGCAGCTTGGCTAGCCCAACCTACAATGAGCAGTTCTTC.

This sequence joins TRBV7-2 and TRBJ2-7, with 7 bases identical to TRBD2. Germline trimming cut 5 bases from V and 0 bases from J; bases unmatched to any gene: 13. The germline V gene has CDR1 SGHTA and CDR2 FQGNSA. CDR3 size: 17 residues. Written as DNA, the CDR3 is TGTGCCAGCAGCGCAAACGTACTAGCGCTTGTCTCCTACGAGCAGTACTTC. This gives the protein CASSANVLALVSYEQYF.

The rearrangement uses TRBV28 and TRBJ2-1; 8 bases agree with TRBD2. V lost 5 bases, J lost 0 bases, and 6 bases stayed unmatched. Germline loops: CDR1 MDHEN, CDR2 SYDVKM. CDR3 size: 16 residues. The CDR3 nucleotides are TGTGCCAGCAGTCCTACCGGGACTAGCTCCTACAATGAGCAGTTCTTC. Translating it yields CASSPTGTSSYNEQFF.

This chain uses TRBV4-1 with TRBJ2-1; 8 bases fit TRBD2. CDR3 length: 15 residues. CDR1 is MGHRA and CDR2 is YSYEKL in the germline V gene. The ends lost 8 bases at V and 0 bases at J; junction bases unmatched: 6. CDR3 amino acids: CASATGTSSYNEQFF. CDR3 DNA sequence: TGCGCCAGCGCCACCGGGACTAGCTCCTACAATGAGCAGTTCTTC.

V gene TRBV28 combines with J gene TRBJ2-7; 8 nucleotides agree with TRBD1. The trim removed 3 bases at V and 5 bases at J, leaving 9 bases unmatched. In germline, CDR1 is MDHEN, CDR2 SYDVKM. The CDR3 sequence is 15 residues long. DNA of the CDR3: TGTGCCAGCAGTTTTTGGGGGCAGGGGGCTCACGAGCAGTACTTC. Protein sequence: CASSFWGQGAHEQYF.

The CDR3 nucleotides read TGTGCCAGCAGCATCGGACTAGCGGGAGGGGAGACCCAGTACTTC. It encodes CASSIGLAGGETQYF. This sequence joins TRBV5-4 and TRBJ2-5, with 15 bases matching TRBD2. Germline lookup yields CDR1 SGHNT and CDR2 YYREEE (reference sequence). V was pared by 4 bases and J by 5 bases, with 3 bases of the junction left unmatched. The CDR3 is 15 residues long.

V is TRBV5-1 and J is TRBJ1-4; D is unresolved. The CDR3 spans 13 residues. Trimming cost V 2 bases and J 4 bases, with 6 bases left between them. Germline values: CDR1 SGHRS, CDR2 YFSETQ. DNA of the CDR3: TGCGCCAGCAGCTTAAGCAATAATGAAAAACTGTTTTTT. Residues: CASSLSNNEKLFF.

J is TRBJ2-1 and V is TRBV15; a weak D match, TRBD2 (5 bases). The V end was cut by 1 base, the J end by 2 bases, with 15 bases between. Germline CDR1 reads LNHNV; CDR2 reads YYDKDF (reference sequence). The CDR3 extends over 17 amino acids. Written as DNA, the CDR3 is TGTGCCACCAGCAGAGTTCGGAGCGGTCCCACCTACAATGAGCAGTTCTTC. It yields the protein CATSRVRSGPTYNEQFF.